This T cell receptor (beta chain) was profiled in a study of response to subunit inactivated influenza vaccine. Findings and caveats of the study: Only a handful of new T cells, the authors suggested, are recruited with each seasonal influenza vaccination.

With respect to this clonotype: Its antigen is undetermined.

TCRdb reanalysed the RT-PCR reads using MiXCR and keeps one entry per CDR3 protein. Among 700,000 to 800,000 distinct CDR3 sequences listed, less than 20% were seen once. Germline V gene sequence: CDR1 SGHRS, CDR2 YFSETQ. There are 15 residues in the CDR3. Trimming pared 0 bases from V and 1 base from J, leaving 10 bases between. The chain has TRBV5-1 and TRBJ2-5, with D unclear. The receptor comes from a middle-aged man who received an inactivated influenza vaccine. The sequencing used PBMCs from blood, collected less than 6 days after vaccination. This CDR3 is CASSLAGRFQETQYF. For the CDR3, the DNA is TGCGCCAGCAGCTTGGCCGGGCGGTTCCAAGAGACCCAGTACTTC.